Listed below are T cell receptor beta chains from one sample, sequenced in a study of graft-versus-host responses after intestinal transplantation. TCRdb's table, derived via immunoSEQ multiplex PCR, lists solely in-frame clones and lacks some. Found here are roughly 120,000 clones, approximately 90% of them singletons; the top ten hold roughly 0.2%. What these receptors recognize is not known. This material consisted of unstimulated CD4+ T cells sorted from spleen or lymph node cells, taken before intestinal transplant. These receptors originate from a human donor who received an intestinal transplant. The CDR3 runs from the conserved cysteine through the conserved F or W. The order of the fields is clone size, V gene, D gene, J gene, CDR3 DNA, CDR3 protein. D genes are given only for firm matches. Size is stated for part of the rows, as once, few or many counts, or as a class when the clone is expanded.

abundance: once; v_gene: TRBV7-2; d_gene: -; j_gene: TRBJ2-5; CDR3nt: TGTGCCAGCAGCTTCCCTCCAGAGACCCAGTACTTC; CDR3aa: CASSFPPETQYF
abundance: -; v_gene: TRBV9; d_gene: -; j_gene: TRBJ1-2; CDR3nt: TGTGCCAGCAGCGTAGGAGTCCTTTATGGCTACACCTTC; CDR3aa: CASSVGVLYGYTF
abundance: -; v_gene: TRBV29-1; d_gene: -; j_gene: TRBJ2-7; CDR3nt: TGCAGCGTTGAGAGCGCGAGCTCCTACGAGCAGTACTTC; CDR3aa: CSVESASSYEQYF
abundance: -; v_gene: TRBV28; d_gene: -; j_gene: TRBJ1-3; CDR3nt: TGTACCAGCAGCCCGGGGGGGATAACTGGAAACACCATATATTTT; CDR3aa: CTSSPGGITGNTIYF
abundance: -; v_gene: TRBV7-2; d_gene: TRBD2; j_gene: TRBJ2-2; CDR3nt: TGTGCCAGCAGCTTATTTGCTTGGACTAGCGGGATAAATGAGCTGTTTTTT; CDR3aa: CASSLFAWTSGINELFF
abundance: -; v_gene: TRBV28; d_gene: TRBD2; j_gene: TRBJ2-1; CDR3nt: TGTGCCAGCAGCACCCTAGCGGGAGGTCACAATGAGCAGTTCTTC; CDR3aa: CASSTLAGGHNEQFF
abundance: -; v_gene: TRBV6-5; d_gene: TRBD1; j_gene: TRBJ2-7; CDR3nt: TGTGCCAGCAGTTACACACGACAGGGCTACGAGCAGTACTTC; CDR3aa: CASSYTRQGYEQYF
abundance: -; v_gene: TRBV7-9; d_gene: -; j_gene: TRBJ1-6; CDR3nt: TGTGCCAGCAGCTTCGGACAGACCTATAATTCACCCCTCCACTTT; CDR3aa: CASSFGQTYNSPLHF
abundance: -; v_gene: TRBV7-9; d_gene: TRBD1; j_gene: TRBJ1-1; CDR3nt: TGTGCCAGCAGCCCTCAGGGGGGACTCATGAACACTGAAGCTTTCTTT; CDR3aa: CASSPQGGLMNTEAFF
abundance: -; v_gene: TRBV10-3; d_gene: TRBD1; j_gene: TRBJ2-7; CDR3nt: TGTGCCATCAGTGAGTCCGGGACAGGGGGCGACGAGCAGTACTTC; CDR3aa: CAISESGTGGDEQYF
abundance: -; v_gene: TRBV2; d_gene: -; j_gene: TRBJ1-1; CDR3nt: TGTGCCAGCAAGAGTACCACCTCTAGAACTGAAGCTTTCTTT; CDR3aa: CASKSTTSRTEAFF
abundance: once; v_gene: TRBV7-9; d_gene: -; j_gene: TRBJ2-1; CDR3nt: TGTGCCAGCAGCTTATCCCATGTGAGCAATCAATTCGATGAGCAGTTCTTC; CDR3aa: CASSLSHVSNQFDEQFF
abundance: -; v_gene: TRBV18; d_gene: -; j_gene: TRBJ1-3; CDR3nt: TGTGCCAGCTCACCTTCCCAGGGGAGTGGAAACACCATATATTTT; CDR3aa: CASSPSQGSGNTIYF
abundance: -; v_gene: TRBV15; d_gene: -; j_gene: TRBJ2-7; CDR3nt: TGTGCCACCAGCAGAGATCTCGGGGGCTACGAGCAGTACTTC; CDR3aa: CATSRDLGGYEQYF
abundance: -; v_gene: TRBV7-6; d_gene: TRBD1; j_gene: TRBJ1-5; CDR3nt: TGTGCCAGCAGTAAGCTTGCACTTCCGGGACAGGGTGGCAATCAGCCCCAGCATTTT; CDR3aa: CASSKLALPGQGGNQPQHF
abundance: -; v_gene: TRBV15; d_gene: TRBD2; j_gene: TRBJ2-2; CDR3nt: TGTGCCACCAGCAGAGCTGGGGCGGGAGGGCCTCACGGGGAGCTGTTTTTT; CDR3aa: CATSRAGAGGPHGELFF
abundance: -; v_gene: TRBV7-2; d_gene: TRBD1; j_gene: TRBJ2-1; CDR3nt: TGTGCCAGCAGCGTTGGACAGGGCAATGAGCAGTTCTTC; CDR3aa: CASSVGQGNEQFF
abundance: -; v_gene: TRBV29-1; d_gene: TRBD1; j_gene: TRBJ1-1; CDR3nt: TGCAGCGTTGGACAGGGGGGGACTGAAGCTTTCTTT; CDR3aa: CSVGQGGTEAFF
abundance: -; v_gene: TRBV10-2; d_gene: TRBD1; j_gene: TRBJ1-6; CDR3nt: TGCGCCAGCAGAGTCTCGGACAGGGGGAATTCACCCCTCCACTTT; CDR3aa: CASRVSDRGNSPLHF
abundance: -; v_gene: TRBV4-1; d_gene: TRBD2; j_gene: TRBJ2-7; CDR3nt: TGCGCCAGCAGCCAAGGGCGTGGGACTAAGACCTCCTACGAGCAGTACTTC; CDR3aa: CASSQGRGTKTSYEQYF
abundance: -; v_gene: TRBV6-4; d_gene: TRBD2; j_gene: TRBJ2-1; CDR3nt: TGTGCCAGCAGTGACTTCCCGGTCGCGGGAGGGCCGGGTGAGCAGTTCTTC; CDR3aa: CASSDFPVAGGPGEQFF
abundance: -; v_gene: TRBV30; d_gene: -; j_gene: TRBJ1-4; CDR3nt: TGTGCCTGGAGTGTACAGGGCCTTCTTAATGAAAAACTGTTTTTT; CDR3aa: CAWSVQGLLNEKLFF
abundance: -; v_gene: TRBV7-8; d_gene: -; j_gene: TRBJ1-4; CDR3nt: TGTGCCAGCAGCTTGGGGAAGGGGCGCTCAACTAATGAAAAACTGTTTTTT; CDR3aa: CASSLGKGRSTNEKLFF
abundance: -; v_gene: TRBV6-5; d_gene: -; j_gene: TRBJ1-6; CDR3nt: TGTGCCAGCACCCCGGGACACACTAATTCACCCCTCCACTTT; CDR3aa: CASTPGHTNSPLHF
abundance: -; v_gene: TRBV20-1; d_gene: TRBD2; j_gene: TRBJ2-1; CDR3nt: TGCAGTGCCGGGGAACTAGCGAGACAGTTCTTC; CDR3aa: CSAGELARQFF
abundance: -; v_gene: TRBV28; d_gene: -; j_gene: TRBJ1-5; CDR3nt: TGTGCCAGCAGTTTATTTGGACAATATAGCAATCAGCCCCAGCATTTT; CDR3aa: CASSLFGQYSNQPQHF
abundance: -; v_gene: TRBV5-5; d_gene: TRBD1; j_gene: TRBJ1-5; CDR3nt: TGTGCCAGCAGCAAGGGGGACAGGGCGAGCAATCAGCCCCAGCATTTT; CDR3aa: CASSKGDRASNQPQHF
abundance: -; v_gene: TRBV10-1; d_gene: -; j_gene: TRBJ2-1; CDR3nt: TGCGCCAGCAGTGGGTCCCAGGCCTACAATGAGCAGTTCTTC; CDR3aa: CASSGSQAYNEQFF
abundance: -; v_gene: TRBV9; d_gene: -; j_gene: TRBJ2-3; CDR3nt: TGTGCCAGCAGCCCAACCAGGGGGGTGGGTACAGATACGCAGTATTTT; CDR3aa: CASSPTRGVGTDTQYF
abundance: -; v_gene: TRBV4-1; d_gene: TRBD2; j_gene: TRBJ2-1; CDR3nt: TGCGCCAGCAGCTCCCGAGTAGCGGGAGAGCGTGAGCAGTTCTTC; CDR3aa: CASSSRVAGEREQFF
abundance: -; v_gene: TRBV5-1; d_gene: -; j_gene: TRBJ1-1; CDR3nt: TGCGCCAGCAGCTTGGGGACACTAATGAACACTGAAGCTTTCTTT; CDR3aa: CASSLGTLMNTEAFF
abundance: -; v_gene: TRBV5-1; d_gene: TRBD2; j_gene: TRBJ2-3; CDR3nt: TGCGCCAGCAGCGTGCTAGCGGGAGGCACAGATACGCAGTATTTT; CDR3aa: CASSVLAGGTDTQYF
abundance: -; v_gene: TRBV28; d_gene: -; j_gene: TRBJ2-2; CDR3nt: TGTGCCAGCAGTCTCCCGCATCTGGCTGCTCGGGAGCTGTTTTTT; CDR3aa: CASSLPHLAARELFF
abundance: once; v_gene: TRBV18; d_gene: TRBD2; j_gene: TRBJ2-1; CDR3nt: TGTGCCAGTGCCGGGACTAGCGGGATGGATGAGCAGTTCTTC; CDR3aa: CASAGTSGMDEQFF
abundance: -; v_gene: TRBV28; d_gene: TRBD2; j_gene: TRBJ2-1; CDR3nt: TGTGCCACCTCGAGTACCGGACTAGCGGGAGGACCTAGCTCCTACAATGAGCAGTTCTTC; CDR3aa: CATSSTGLAGGPSSYNEQFF
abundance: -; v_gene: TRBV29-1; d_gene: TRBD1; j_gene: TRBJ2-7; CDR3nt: TGCAGCTTCCGGGACAGGGACTACGAGCAGTACTTC; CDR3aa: CSFRDRDYEQYF
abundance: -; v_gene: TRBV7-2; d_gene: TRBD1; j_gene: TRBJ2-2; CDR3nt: TGTGCCAGCAGCCCCCGGGACAGAAACACCGGGGAGCTGTTTTTT; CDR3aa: CASSPRDRNTGELFF
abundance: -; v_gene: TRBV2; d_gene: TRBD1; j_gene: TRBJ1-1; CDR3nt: TGTGCCAGCATCACCCGGACAGGGAGGACTGAAGCTTTCTTT; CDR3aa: CASITRTGRTEAFF
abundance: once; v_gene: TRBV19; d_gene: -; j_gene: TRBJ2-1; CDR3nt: TGTGCCAGTAACGACAGGAGCTCCTACAATGAGCAGTTCTTC; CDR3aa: CASNDRSSYNEQFF
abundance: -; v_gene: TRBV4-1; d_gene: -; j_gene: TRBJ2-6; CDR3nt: TGCGCCAGCAGCCAAGGTTTCAGGCCCTCTGGGGCCAACGTCCTGACTTTC; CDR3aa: CASSQGFRPSGANVLTF
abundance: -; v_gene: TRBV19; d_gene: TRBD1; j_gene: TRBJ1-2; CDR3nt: TGTGCCAGTAGTCCGCGGGACAGGGGAAGAGGCTATGGCTACACCTTC; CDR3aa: CASSPRDRGRGYGYTF
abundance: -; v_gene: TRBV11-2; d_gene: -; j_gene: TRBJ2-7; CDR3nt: TGTGCCAGCAGCTTATCTCGGGACTCCATCTACGAGCAGTACTTC; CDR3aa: CASSLSRDSIYEQYF
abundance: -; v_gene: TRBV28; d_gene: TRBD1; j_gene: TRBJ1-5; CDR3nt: TGTGCCAGCAGGATGACAGGGTTTCGGCTCAATCAGCCCCAGCATTTT; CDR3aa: CASRMTGFRLNQPQHF
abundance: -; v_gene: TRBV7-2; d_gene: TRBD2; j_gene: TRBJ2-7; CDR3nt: TGTGCCAGCAGCCCCACCTCAGGACTAGCAGTCGAGCAGTACTTC; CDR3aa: CASSPTSGLAVEQYF
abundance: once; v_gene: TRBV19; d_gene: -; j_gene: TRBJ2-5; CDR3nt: TGTGCCAGTAGTGCAGGGGTAAGGGGGGAGACCCAGTACTTC; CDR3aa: CASSAGVRGETQYF
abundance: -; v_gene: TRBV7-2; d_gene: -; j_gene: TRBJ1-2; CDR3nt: TGTGCCAGCAGCTCAGGTTATGGCTACACCTTC; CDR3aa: CASSSGYGYTF
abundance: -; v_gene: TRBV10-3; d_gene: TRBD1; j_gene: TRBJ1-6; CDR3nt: TGTGCCATCAGTGAGTATCCATTAACCGGGACAGGGCCATATTCACCCCTCCACTTT; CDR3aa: CAISEYPLTGTGPYSPLHF
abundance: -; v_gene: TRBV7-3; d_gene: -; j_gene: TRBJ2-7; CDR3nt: TGTGCCAGCAGCTTAACATTTAGTTCCGAGCAGTACTTC; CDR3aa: CASSLTFSSEQYF
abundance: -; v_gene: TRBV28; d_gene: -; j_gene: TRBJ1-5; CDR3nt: TGTGCCAGCAGTTTATCAGGGTACCTAAGTGACCAGCCCCAGCATTTT; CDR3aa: CASSLSGYLSDQPQHF
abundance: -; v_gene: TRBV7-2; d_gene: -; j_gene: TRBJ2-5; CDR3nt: TGTGCCAGCAGCTTAGTCGCCTTGGTAGCGGCCGGGGAGACCCAGTACTTC; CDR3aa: CASSLVALVAAGETQYF
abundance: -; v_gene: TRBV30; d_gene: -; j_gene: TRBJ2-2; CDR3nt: TGTGCCTGGAATGTACGTCTGAGACAGGTCGGGGAGCTGTTTTTT; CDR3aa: CAWNVRLRQVGELFF
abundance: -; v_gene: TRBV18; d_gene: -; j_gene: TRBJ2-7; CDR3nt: TGTGCCAGCTCACCCCTGACCCGGGCGGGGGAGCAGTACTTC; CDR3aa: CASSPLTRAGEQYF